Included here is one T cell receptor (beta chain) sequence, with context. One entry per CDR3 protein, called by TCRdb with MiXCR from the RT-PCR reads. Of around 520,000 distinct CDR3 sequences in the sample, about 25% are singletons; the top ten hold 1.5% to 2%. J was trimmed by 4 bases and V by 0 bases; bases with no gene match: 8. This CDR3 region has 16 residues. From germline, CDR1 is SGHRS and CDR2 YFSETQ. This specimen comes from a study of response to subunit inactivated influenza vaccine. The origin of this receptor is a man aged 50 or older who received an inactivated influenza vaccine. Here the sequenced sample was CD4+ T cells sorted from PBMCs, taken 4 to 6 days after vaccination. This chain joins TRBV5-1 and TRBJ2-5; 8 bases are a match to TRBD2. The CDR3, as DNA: TGCGCCAGCAGCTTGGCGGGACTAGTAATTGGAGAGACCCAGTACTTC. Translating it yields CASSLAGLVIGETQYF.